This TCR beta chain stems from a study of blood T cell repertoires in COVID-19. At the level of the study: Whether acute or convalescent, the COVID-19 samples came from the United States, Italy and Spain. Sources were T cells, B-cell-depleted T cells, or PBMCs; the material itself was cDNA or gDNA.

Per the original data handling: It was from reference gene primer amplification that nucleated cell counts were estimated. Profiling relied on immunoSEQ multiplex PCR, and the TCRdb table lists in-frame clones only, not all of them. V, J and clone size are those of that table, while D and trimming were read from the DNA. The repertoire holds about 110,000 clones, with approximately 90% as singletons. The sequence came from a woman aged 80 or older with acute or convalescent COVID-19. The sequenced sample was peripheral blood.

CDR3 sequence (DNA): TGTGCCAGCAGCGGACAGGGTAACACTGAAGCTTTCTTT. This codes for CASSGQGNTEAFF. The chain couples TRBV6-5 to TRBJ1-1, with 8 bases lining up with TRBD1. This CDR3 is 13 amino acids long. CDR1 MNHEY and CDR2 SVGAGI come from the germline V gene. V was clipped by 6 bases and J by 2 bases; unmatched bases: 2.